A single sample gave rise to the 15 T cell receptor beta chains below, sequenced in a study of cytomegalovirus exposure and HLA in healthy donors. PCR was performed using 60 Vbeta and 13 Jbeta primers. Data came from immunoSEQ multiplex PCR; TCRdb stores just in-frame clones and leaves some out. The profile shows under 200,000 clones, roughly 77% of them singletons. Sequenced material: PBMCs. These TCRs come from a man aged 35 to 55 in good health and CMV-seropositive.

This chain uses TRBV5-1 with TRBJ1-1; 8 bases are shared with TRBD1. J was trimmed by 1 base and V by 4 bases; bases with no gene match: 9. The CDR3 is made up of 16 amino acids. Germline lookup yields CDR1 SGHRS and CDR2 YFSETQ. The CDR3, as DNA: TGCGCCAGCAGCCCGGCGACAGGGGCCGCGAACACTGAAGCTTTCTTT. Translating it yields CASSPATGAANTEAFF.

V usage is TRBV19 and J usage is TRBJ1-5; 9 bases map to TRBD1. CDR3 length equals 14 residues. V lost 4 bases to trimming and J lost 3 bases; unmatched junction nucleotides: 1. CDR1 is LNHDA and CDR2 is SQIVND in the germline V gene (reference sequence). The CDR3: CASSRTGVNQPQHF. CDR3 nucleotide sequence: TGTGCCAGTAGTAGGACAGGGGTCAATCAGCCCCAGCATTTT.

This chain links TRBV10-3 with TRBJ1-1; D remains ambiguous. V lost 3 bases, J lost 5 bases, and 16 bases lay in between. The germline gives CDR1 ENHRY, CDR2 SYGVKD. This CDR3 contains 15 residues. CDR3 amino acids: CAISDLPGSGTEAFF. DNA of the CDR3: TGTGCCATCAGTGATCTGCCAGGCAGCGGGACTGAAGCTTTCTTT.

This clone was detected a few times. The chain joins TRBV10-3 to TRBJ2-1, with D possibly being TRBD2 (7 bases). Germline V gene data show CDR1 as ENHRY and CDR2 as SYGVKD. V lost 2 bases to trimming and J lost 15 bases, with 14 bases between them. The CDR3 length is 12 residues. CDR3 sequence reads: CAISEEAGALFF. For the CDR3, the DNA is TGTGCCATCAGTGAGGAGGCGGGGGCACTGTTCTTC.

This chain connects TRBV30 to TRBJ1-1; TRBD1 might be the D (5 bases). This CDR3 contains 15 residues. V gave up 4 bases and J gave up 2 bases, with 17 bases separating them. CDR1 GTSNPN and CDR2 SVGIG come from the germline V gene (reference sequence). This CDR3 is CAWTPWPGPNTEAFF. The CDR3 region has the DNA TGTGCCTGGACCCCTTGGCCAGGGCCCAACACTGAAGCTTTCTTT.

V gene TRBV30 combines with J gene TRBJ1-4; D may be TRBD1 (6 bases). The CDR3 totals 14 residues. V was clipped by 2 bases and J by 7 bases, with 14 bases between them. Germline CDR1 GTSNPN, CDR2 SVGIG (reference sequence). The CDR3 DNA sequence: TGTGCCTGGAGTCCCGCAGGGGTATTTGAAAAACTGTTTTTT. Protein product: CAWSPAGVFEKLFF.

The rearrangement joins TRBV7-3 to TRBJ1-1, with TRBD1 matching 9 bases. There are 13 residues in the CDR3. J gave up 4 bases and V 9 bases, and 6 bases lay outside the gene matches. Per the germline V gene, CDR1 is SGHTA and CDR2 is FQGTGA. CDR3 protein: CASRQTGGTEAFF. The CDR3 DNA sequence: TGTGCCAGTCGCCAGACAGGGGGCACTGAAGCTTTCTTT.

The rearrangement joins TRBV6-1 to TRBJ1-4, with no clear D. The CDR3 extends over 14 amino acids. CDR1 is MNHNS, CDR2 SASEGT, per germline. V was trimmed by 4 bases and J by 3 bases, leaving 9 bases between them. CDR3 coding DNA: TGTGCCAGCAGTGTAATCACGGCTAATGAAAAACTGTTTTTT. This gives the protein CASSVITANEKLFF.

This chain links TRBV12-2 with TRBJ2-2; TRBD2, as called in the table, went unchecked against the DNA. TRBV12-2 is given as a pseudogene. The length of the CDR3 is 15 residues. The DNA for the CDR3 is TGTGCAAGTCGCCTGAGCGGGGGAGTCTCCGGGGAGCTGTTTTTT. Translated, it gives CASRLSGGVSGELFF.

The V and J genes are TRBV19 and TRBJ1-5; 9 bases line up with TRBD1. Germline lookup yields CDR1 LNHDA and CDR2 SQIVND (reference sequence). The CDR3 loop spans 19 amino acids. J lost 0 bases, V lost 7 bases, and 16 bases had no gene match. This CDR3 is CASTTRVGQGSYSNQPQHF. The CDR3 DNA sequence: TGTGCCAGTACGACCCGCGTGGGACAGGGCTCATATAGCAATCAGCCCCAGCATTTT.

This chain links TRBV10-3 with TRBJ2-5; 12 bases agree with TRBD2. Germline-derived CDR1 and CDR2 are ENHRY and SYGVKD. V lost 6 bases and J lost 1; bases outside the gene matches: 6. This CDR3 has 16 amino acids. The CDR3 protein is CAISATSGSFQETQYF. The CDR3 region has the DNA TGTGCCATCAGCGCGACTAGCGGGAGTTTCCAAGAGACCCAGTACTTC.

The rearrangement links TRBV10-3 to TRBJ1-2; unclear D gene. The CDR3 runs 13 residues. V lost 3 bases and J 7 bases, leaving 12 bases between the germline ends. Germline CDR1 ENHRY, CDR2 SYGVKD. This CDR3 reads CAISDTEAGGYTF. The CDR3 coding sequence is TGTGCCATCAGTGATACCGAAGCCGGTGGCTACACCTTC.

The chain links TRBV7-2 to TRBJ1-4; possible D gene TRBD1, 5 bases. V lost 5 bases to trimming and J lost 0 bases, with 13 bases between them. Germline V gene lookup returns CDR1 SGHTA and CDR2 FQGNSA. The CDR3 is 16 amino acids. The CDR3 reads CASSRSTAATNEKLFF. CDR3 coding DNA: TGTGCCAGCAGCAGATCGACAGCTGCAACTAATGAAAAACTGTTTTTT.

This rearrangement joins TRBV29-1 to TRBJ2-7, with TRBD1 as a possible D gene (5 bases). Trimming left V 6 bases short and J 6 bases short, with 21 bases between. The CDR3 contains 14 residues. Germline V gives CDR1 SQVTM, CDR2 ANQGSEA. The CDR3 sequence is CSVQLIQAPTEQYF. CDR3 coding DNA: TGCAGCGTCCAGCTCATACAGGCCCCCACCGAGCAGTACTTC.

The V call is TRBV11-3, the J call TRBJ2-7, with 7 bases identical to TRBD1. J lost 7 bases, V lost 5 bases, and 5 bases had no gene match. CDR3 length equals 12 residues. CDR1 and CDR2 from the germline V gene are SGHNT and YENEEA. Here the CDR3 DNA reads TGTGCCAGCAGCGAGGGGGCAGGGGAGCAGTACTTC. This sequence encodes CASSEGAGEQYF.